Reported below is one TCR beta chain. This specimen comes from a study of T cell changes during pregnancy in multiple sclerosis. The V end was cut by 3 bases, the J end by 2 bases, with 2 bases between. Germline values: CDR1 SQVTM, CDR2 ANQGSEA. CDR3 length: 11 residues. Sequencing was performed with immunoSEQ multiplex PCR; in TCRdb, only in-frame clones are kept and a portion is missing. Of 50,000 or so clones in the sample, just over 90% are singletons; the top ten hold around 2%. This chain links TRBV29-1 with TRBJ2-1; D not resolved. The clonotype was recovered from a female donor with multiple sclerosis, enrolled in a pregnancy study. Sequencing used peripheral blood, obtained in the second trimester of pregnancy. The CDR3 loop is CSVDTYNEQFF. The CDR3 DNA reads as TGCAGCGTTGACACCTACAATGAGCAGTTCTTC.